These 4 T cell receptor beta chains were all obtained from the same sample, sequenced in a study of blood T cell repertoires in COVID-19. Clones were read by immunoSEQ multiplex PCR, and TCRdb kept only the in-frame ones, dropping some. This table holds 150,000 to 200,000 clones, approximately 91% found once. Material: PBMCs or T cells enriched from blood (not recorded which). The origin of the receptors is a young woman who had recovered from COVID-19.

This sequence joins TRBV28 and TRBJ2-1; the D is unclear. The ends were cut back, 6 bases at V and 8 bases at J, with 11 bases in the middle. The CDR3 is 12 residues long. The V gene's germline CDR1 is MDHEN and CDR2 SYDVKM. The CDR3 loop is CASRGPGDEQFF. DNA of the CDR3: TGTGCCAGCAGGGGTCCAGGCGATGAGCAGTTCTTC.

The chain employs TRBV19 and TRBJ1-1; 10 bases align to TRBD1. The V segment lost 6 bases and the J segment 1 base; nucleotides outside the gene matches: 5. The germline CDR1 and CDR2 sequences are LNHDA and SQIVND (reference sequence). The CDR3 covers 15 residues. In DNA form, the CDR3 reads TGTGCCAGTAGGACAGGGGGCGCGAAGAACACTGAAGCTTTCTTT. Protein sequence: CASRTGGAKNTEAFF.

The chain is built from TRBV21-1 and TRBJ2-5; TRBD1, as called in the table, went unchecked against the DNA. TRBV21-1 is a documented pseudogene. The CDR3 is made up of 20 amino acids. CDR3 sequence reads: CASSKEGGWDTKPVQETQYF. DNA of the CDR3: TGTGCCAGCAGCAAAGAAGGGGGTTGGGACACCAAACCCGTTCAAGAGACCCAGTACTTC.

CDR3 bases: TGTGCCAGCAGCGACGTAACAGGGAGAAACATTCAGTACTTC. Its translation: CASSDVTGRNIQYF. V usage is TRBV13 and J usage is TRBJ2-4, with D possibly being TRBD1 (6 bases). The CDR3 is 14 amino acids. CDR1 and CDR2 (germline): PRHDT, FYEKMQ (reference sequence). The V gene lost 5 bases and the J gene lost 6 bases, with 14 bases spanning the gap. Full variable domain (remainder filled in from reference TRBV13 and TRBJ2-4): AAGVIQSPRHLIKEKRETATLKCYPIPRHDTVYWYQQGPGQDPQFLISFYEKMQSDKGSIPDRFSAQQFSDYHSELNMSSLELGDSALYFCASSDVTGRNIQYFGAGTRLSVL.